Sequencing of this TCR beta chain was carried out in a study of cytomegalovirus exposure and HLA in healthy donors. Clones were sequenced by immunoSEQ multiplex PCR, and TCRdb holds only the in-frame ones, with some missing. The sample holds about 84,000 clones, roughly 88% seen once. The junction had 9 bases not matched to a gene; V was cut back by 6 bases and J by 3 bases. Per the germline V gene, CDR1 is SGHRS and CDR2 is YFSETQ. This CDR3 has 15 residues. Sequences were obtained from PBMCs. The TCR sequence derives from a man aged 30 to 39 in good health and CMV-seronegative. The V call is TRBV5-1, the J call TRBJ2-3, with 8 bases aligning to TRBD2. In DNA, the CDR3 is TGCGCCAGCATGATCGGCGGGGGGCCTACAGATACGCAGTATTTT. Translation: CASMIGGGPTDTQYF.